At least ten counts were recorded for the clone carrying this TCR beta chain. Antigen specificity is unknown. This entry comes from a study of spatial heterogeneity in lung cancer. About the study: Strong correlation linked TCR transcript counts in tumor regions to a T cell module score derived from matched bulk RNA-seq. General study findings and limits: Intratumoral expanded alpha and beta TCR counts were found to track tumor mutation counts.

Trimming took off 7 bases at V and 7 bases at J, with 17 bases between the two ends. Germline-derived CDR1 and CDR2 are SGHRS and YFSETQ. This CDR3 comprises 13 residues. A unique molecular identifier was attached to every TCR cDNA molecule. TCRdb re-derived calls from the 5' RACE reads in MiXCR, one entry per CDR3 protein. The repertoire holds about 13,000 distinct CDR3 sequences, with roughly 5% as singletons. Time point described: sample taken at primary tumor resection. Whole RNA from tumor, nontumor lung or frozen PBMC was sequenced unsorted. This TCR was sampled from a male donor with early-stage non-small cell lung cancer. The chain employs TRBV5-1 and TRBJ2-5; maybe TRBD2 (6 bases). This sample comprised lung tumor tissue, obtained at surgery. CDR3 nucleotide sequence: TGCGCCAGCCTCTCCCCGGGGGATGGGACCCAGTACTTC. This translates into CASLSPGDGTQYF.